The T cell receptor beta chain described here comes from a study of shared clonotypes between healthy human individuals. Regarding the study as a whole: Donor scarcity curtailed the genetic and exposure-history diversity represented herein.

V lost 0 bases to trimming and J lost 3 bases; unmatched junction nucleotides: 7. The CDR3 has 16 residues. The germline V gene encodes CDR1 SGDLS and CDR2 YYNGEE. CD8 cells regarded as naive lacked CD45RO, were positively chosen for CCR7, and omitted terminally differentiated effector memory CD45RA+ cells. TCRdb's table, derived via immunoSEQ multiplex PCR, lists solely in-frame clones and lacks some. The table shows about 700,000 clones, with about 90% occurring only once. About this clone: Its antigen is not identified.

What was sequenced was naive CD8+ T cells sorted from blood. The chain combines TRBV9 with TRBJ2-3; 7 bases agree with TRBD2. The TCR comes from a man aged 25 to 40 in good health. The CDR3 region is CASSVVSGLPTDTQYF. In nucleotides, the CDR3 is TGTGCCAGCAGCGTAGTCTCGGGACTACCGACAGATACGCAGTATTTT.